This TCR beta chain stems from a study of T cell responses to AZD1222 COVID-19 vaccine. Study-level points and caveats: The study reported that nearly half of spike-specific TCRs target unmutated variant regions. Mostly white British, mostly female donors; authors suggested clonal diversity may be underestimated. Spike-specific TCR breadth rose after two AZD1222 doses, and depth rose as well. The repertoires were collected only after the peak T cell response.

Germline V CDR1 and CDR2: MDHEN, SYDVKM. Trimming took 6 bases from V and 8 from J, leaving 25 bases between them. This CDR3 contains 16 residues. As for this clone: Its cognate antigen is unknown.

Libraries were prepared by immunoSEQ multiplex PCR; TCRdb keeps only in-frame clonotypes and omits some of them. The table shows roughly 130,000 clones, with 85% to 90% occurring only once. This material consisted of peripheral blood, taken on day 0 of AZD1222 vaccination. The receptor was derived from an adult in good health. This chain joins TRBV28 and TRBJ1-2, with TRBD1 as a possible D gene (5 bases). DNA of the CDR3: TGTGCCAGCAGACCACCTTGGGGCACGACAAGAAGGGGCTACACCTTC. It yields the protein CASRPPWGTTRRGYTF.